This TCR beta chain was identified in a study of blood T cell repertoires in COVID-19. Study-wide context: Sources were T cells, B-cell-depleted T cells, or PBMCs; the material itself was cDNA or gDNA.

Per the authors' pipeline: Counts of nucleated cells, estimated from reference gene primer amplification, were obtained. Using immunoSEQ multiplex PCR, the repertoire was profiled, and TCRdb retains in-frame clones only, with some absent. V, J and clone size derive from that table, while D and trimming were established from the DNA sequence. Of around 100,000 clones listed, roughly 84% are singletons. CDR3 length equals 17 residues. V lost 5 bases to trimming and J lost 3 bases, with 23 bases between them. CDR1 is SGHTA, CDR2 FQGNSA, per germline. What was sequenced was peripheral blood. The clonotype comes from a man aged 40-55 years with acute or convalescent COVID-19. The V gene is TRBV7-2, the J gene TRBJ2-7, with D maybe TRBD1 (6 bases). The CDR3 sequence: CASSLNTGPSGLYEQYF. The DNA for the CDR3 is TGTGCCAGCAGCCTAAATACAGGGCCCTCCGGTCTCTACGAGCAGTACTTC.